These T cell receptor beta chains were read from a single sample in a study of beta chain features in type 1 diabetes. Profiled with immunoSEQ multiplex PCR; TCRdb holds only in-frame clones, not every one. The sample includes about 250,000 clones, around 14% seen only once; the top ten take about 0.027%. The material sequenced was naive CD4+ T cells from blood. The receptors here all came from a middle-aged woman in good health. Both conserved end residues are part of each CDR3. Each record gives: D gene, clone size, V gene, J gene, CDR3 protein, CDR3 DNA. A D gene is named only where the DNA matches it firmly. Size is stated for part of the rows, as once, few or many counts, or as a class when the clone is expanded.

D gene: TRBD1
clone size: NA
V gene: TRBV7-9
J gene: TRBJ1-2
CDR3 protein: CASSPRQGAYGYTF
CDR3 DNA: TGTGCCAGCAGCCCCAGGCAGGGGGCTTATGGCTACACCTTC

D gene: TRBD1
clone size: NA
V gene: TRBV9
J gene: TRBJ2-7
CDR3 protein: CASSGRDRGTYEQYF
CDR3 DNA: TGTGCCAGCAGCGGCCGGGACAGGGGAACCTACGAGCAGTACTTC

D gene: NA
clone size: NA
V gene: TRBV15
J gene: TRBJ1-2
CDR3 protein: CATSRGQVNYGYTF
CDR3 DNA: TGTGCCACCAGCAGAGGGCAGGTCAACTATGGCTACACCTTC

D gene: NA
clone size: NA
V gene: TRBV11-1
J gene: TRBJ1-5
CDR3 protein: CASSGVGGNQPQHF
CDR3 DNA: TGTGCCAGCAGTGGCGTCGGGGGCAATCAGCCCCAGCATTTT

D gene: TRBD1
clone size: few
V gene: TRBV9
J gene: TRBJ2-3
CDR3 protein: CASSADLSMTGMSDTQYF
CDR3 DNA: TGTGCCAGCAGCGCCGACCTATCGATGACAGGGATGTCCGATACGCAGTATTTT

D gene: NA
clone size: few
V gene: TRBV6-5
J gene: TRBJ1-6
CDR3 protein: CASSYYQGKSPLHF
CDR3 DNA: TGTGCCAGCAGTTACTACCAGGGGAAGTCACCCCTCCACTTT

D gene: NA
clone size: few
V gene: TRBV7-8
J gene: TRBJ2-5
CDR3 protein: CASTRGNEETQYF
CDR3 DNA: TGTGCCAGCACTAGGGGGAACGAAGAGACCCAGTACTTC

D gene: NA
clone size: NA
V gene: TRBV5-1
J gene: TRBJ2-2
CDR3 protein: CASSLGYSGELFF
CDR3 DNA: TGCGCCAGCAGCTTGGGATACTCCGGGGAGCTGTTTTTT

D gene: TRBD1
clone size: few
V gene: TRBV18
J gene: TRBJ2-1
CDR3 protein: CASSSSLDRGYNEQFF
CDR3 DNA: TGTGCCAGCTCTTCTTCTCTGGACAGGGGTTACAATGAGCAGTTCTTC

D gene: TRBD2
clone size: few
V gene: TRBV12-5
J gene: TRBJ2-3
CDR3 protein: CASGRGGPTDTQYF
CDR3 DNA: TGTGCTAGTGGCCGGGGGGGGCCCACAGATACGCAGTATTTT

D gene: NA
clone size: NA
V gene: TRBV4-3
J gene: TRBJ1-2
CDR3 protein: CASSQEYRQGRLYGYTF
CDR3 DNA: TGCGCCAGCAGCCAAGAGTATCGGCAGGGGCGGCTATATGGCTACACCTTC

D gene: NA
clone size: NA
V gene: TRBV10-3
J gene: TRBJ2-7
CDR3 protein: CAISESAAASYEQYF
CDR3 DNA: TGTGCCATCAGTGAATCTGCAGCGGCTTCCTACGAGCAGTACTTC

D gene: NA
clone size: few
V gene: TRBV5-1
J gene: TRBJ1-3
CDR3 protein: CASSLSRSGNTIYF
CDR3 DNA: TGCGCCAGCAGCTTGTCGAGGTCTGGAAACACCATATATTTT

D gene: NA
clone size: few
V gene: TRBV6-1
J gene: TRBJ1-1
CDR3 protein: CASRDQAVGGAEAFF
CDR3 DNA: TGTGCCAGCCGGGATCAGGCAGTCGGTGGCGCTGAAGCTTTCTTT

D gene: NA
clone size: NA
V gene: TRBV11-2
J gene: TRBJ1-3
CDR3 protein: CASSLRGTGNTIYF
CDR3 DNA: TGTGCCAGCAGCTTACGGGGGACTGGAAACACCATATATTTT

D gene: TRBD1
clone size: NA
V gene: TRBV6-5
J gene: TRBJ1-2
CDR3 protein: CASSPTGGRYGYTF
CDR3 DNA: TGTGCCAGCAGTCCCACAGGGGGCAGGTATGGCTACACCTTC

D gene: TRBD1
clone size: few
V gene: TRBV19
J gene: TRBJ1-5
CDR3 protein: CASRTGGGKPQHF
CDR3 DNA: TGTGCCAGTCGAACAGGGGGCGGGAAGCCCCAGCATTTT

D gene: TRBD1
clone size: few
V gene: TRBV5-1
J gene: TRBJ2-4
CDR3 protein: CASSSRQGLDIQYF
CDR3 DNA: TGCGCCAGCAGCTCACGACAGGGCTTGGACATTCAGTACTTC

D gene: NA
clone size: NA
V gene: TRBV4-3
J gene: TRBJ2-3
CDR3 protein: CASSQDPGGGLSPDTQYF
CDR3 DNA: TGCGCCAGCAGCCAAGACCCTGGAGGCGGCCTGTCTCCCGATACGCAGTATTTT

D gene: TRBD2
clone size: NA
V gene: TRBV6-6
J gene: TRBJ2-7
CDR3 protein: CAAGTSGRSYEQYF
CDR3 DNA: TGTGCCGCCGGCACTAGCGGGCGCTCCTACGAGCAGTACTTC

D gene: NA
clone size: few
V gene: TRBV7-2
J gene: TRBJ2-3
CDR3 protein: CASSLRPSTQYF
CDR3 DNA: TGTGCCAGCAGCTTACGCCCTAGTACGCAGTATTTT

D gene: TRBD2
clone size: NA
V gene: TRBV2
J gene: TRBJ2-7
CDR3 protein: CASKRETSGDEQYF
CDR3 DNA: TGTGCCAGCAAGCGGGAAACTTCGGGGGACGAGCAGTACTTC

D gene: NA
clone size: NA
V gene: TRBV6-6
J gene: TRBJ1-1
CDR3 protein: CASHRELFNTEAFF
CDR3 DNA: TGTGCCAGCCACCGGGAACTTTTTAACACTGAAGCTTTCTTT

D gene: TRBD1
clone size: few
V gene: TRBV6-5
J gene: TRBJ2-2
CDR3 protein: CASSYFQGASGELFF
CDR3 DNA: TGTGCCAGCAGTTACTTCCAGGGGGCTTCCGGGGAGCTGTTTTTT

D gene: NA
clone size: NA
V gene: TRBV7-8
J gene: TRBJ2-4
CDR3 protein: CASSRPAVQGENIQYF
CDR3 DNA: TGTGCCAGCAGCCGCCCCGCGGTGCAGGGTGAAAACATTCAGTACTTC

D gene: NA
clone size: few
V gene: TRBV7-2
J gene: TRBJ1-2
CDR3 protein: CASRRGGGNADYGYTF
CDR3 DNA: TGTGCCAGCAGACGCGGGGGAGGGAACGCCGACTATGGCTACACCTTC

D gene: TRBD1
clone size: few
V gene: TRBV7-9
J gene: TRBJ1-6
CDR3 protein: CASSRRRTGESPLHF
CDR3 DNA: TGTGCCAGCAGCCGCCGTAGGACAGGGGAGTCACCCCTCCACTTT

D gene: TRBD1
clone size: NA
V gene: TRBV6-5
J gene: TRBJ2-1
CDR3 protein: CASSYPGQGVDNEQFF
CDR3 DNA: TGTGCCAGCAGTTACCCTGGACAGGGGGTTGATAATGAGCAGTTCTTC

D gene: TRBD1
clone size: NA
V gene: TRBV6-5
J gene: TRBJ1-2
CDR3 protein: CASSTAGGVYGYTF
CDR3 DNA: TGTGCCAGCAGTACTGCAGGGGGTGTCTATGGCTACACCTTC

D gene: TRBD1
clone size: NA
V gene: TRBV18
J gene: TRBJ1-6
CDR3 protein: CASSPTSTGNSPLHF
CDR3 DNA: TGTGCCAGCTCACCAACATCGACAGGGAACTCACCCCTCCACTTT